The clone carrying this T cell receptor beta chain was seen many times. Its antigen is unidentified. This sample was included in a study of CD8 T cells in ankylosing spondylitis. Study-level findings and limits: Disease-linked clones reportedly concentrated significantly in matched ankylosing spondylitis synovial fluid.

Germline loops: CDR1 SGHRS, CDR2 YFSETQ. Between the trimmed V and J ends, which lost 4 bases and 7 bases, there was a span of 12 bases. This CDR3 has 13 residues. MiXCR was run by TCRdb on the 5' RACE reads, yielding one entry per CDR3 protein. This repertoire shows about 200,000 distinct CDR3 sequences, around 13% found once; its top ten account for about 15%. Sequences were obtained from blood, either unsorted or a sorted T cell fraction (not recorded which). This rearrangement joins TRBV5-1 to TRBJ2-1, with D possibly being TRBD2 (5 bases). This TCR came from a male donor with ankylosing spondylitis or in good health (not recorded which). The CDR3 region is CASSAYSGNEQFF. In DNA, the CDR3 is TGCGCCAGCAGCGCCTACTCGGGGAATGAGCAGTTCTTC.